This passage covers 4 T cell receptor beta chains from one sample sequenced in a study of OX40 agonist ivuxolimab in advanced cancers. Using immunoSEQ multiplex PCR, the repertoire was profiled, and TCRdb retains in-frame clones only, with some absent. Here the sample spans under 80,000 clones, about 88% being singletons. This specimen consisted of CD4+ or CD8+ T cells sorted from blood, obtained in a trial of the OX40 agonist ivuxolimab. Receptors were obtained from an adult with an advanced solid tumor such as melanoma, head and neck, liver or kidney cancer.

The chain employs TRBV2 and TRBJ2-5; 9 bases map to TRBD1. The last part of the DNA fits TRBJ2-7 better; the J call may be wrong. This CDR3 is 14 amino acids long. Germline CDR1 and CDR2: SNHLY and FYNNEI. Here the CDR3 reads CAGTPGTGTYEQYF. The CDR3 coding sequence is TGTGCCGGCACCCCCGGGACAGGGACCTACGAGCAGTACTTC.

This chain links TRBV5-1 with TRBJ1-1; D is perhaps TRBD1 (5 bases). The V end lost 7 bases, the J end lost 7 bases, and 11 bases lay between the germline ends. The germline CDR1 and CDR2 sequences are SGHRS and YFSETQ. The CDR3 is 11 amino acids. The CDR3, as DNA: TGCGCCAGCGGGGCAGGGAATGAAGCTTTCTTT. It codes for CASGAGNEAFF.

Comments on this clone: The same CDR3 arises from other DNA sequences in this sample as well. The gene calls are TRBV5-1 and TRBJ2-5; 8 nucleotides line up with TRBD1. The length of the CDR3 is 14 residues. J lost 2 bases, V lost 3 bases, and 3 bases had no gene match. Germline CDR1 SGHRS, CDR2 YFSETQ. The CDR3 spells CASSWGTGQETQYF. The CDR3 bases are TGCGCCAGCAGCTGGGGGACAGGTCAAGAGACCCAGTACTTC. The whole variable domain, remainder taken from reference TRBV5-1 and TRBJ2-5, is KAGVTQTPRYLIKTRGQQVTLSCSPISGHRSVSWYQQTPGQGLQFLFEYFSETQRNKGNFPGRFSGRQFSNSRSEMNVSTLELGDSALYLCASSWGTGQETQYFGPGTRLLVL.

The CDR3 DNA follows: TGTGCCAGCAGCGGACAGGGGCAAACTGAAGCTTTCTTT. This gives the protein CASSGQGQTEAFF. V and J are TRBV2 and TRBJ1-1, with 9 bases fitting TRBD1. CDR1 and CDR2 (germline): SNHLY, FYNNEI. V trimming: 6 bases; J trimming: 5 bases; junction bases outside the gene matches: 4. CDR3 size: 13 residues.